The 27 T cell receptor beta chains in this list originate from one sample, sequenced in a study of T cell responses to AZD1222 COVID-19 vaccine. Assay: immunoSEQ multiplex PCR; the TCRdb copy retains only in-frame clones and omits some. The sample holds 75,000 to 100,000 clones, about 90% seen once. The specimen was peripheral blood, collected on day 0 of AZD1222 vaccination. The receptor source for this set is an adult in good health.

The rearrangement uses TRBV28 and TRBJ1-2, with 9 bases identical to TRBD1. The V gene end was trimmed by 6 bases and the J gene end by 6 bases; junction bases not matched to a gene: 5. Germline CDR1 reads MDHEN; CDR2 reads SYDVKM. The CDR3 has 13 residues. The DNA of the CDR3 is TGTGCCAGCAGCCCCGGGACAGGGAATGGCTACACCTTC. Translating it yields CASSPGTGNGYTF.

This chain uses TRBV4-2 with TRBJ2-2; 9 bases fit TRBD1. Germline assignment: CDR1 LGHNA and CDR2 YNFKEQ. This CDR3 has 15 amino acids. After removal of 1 base from V and 3 bases from J, the junction contained 0 bases not matched to a gene. The CDR3 is CASSQGQGDTGELFF. CDR3 sequence (DNA): TGTGCCAGCAGCCAAGGACAGGGGGACACCGGGGAGCTGTTTTTT.

This chain joins TRBV7-3 and TRBJ2-1, with TRBD2 identical over 10 bases. V gave up 4 bases and J gave up 8 bases; unmatched junction bases: 8. Germline assignment: CDR1 SGHTA and CDR2 FQGTGA. The CDR3 loop spans 15 amino acids. CDR3 in DNA: TGTGCCAGCAGCTCTATAGCGGGAGGTGGCGATGAGCAGTTCTTC. Protein product: CASSSIAGGGDEQFF.

This rearrangement joins TRBV7-3 to TRBJ2-5, with 7 bases identical to TRBD1. The CDR3 loop spans 14 amino acids. Germline V gives CDR1 SGHTA, CDR2 FQGTGA. With 5 bases clipped from V and 2 bases from J, the junction kept 5 bases outside the gene matches. The CDR3 nucleotides read TGTGCCAGCAGCCGGGACAGTCTTCAAGAGACCCAGTACTTC. This sequence encodes CASSRDSLQETQYF.

This chain uses TRBV18 with TRBJ2-7; perhaps TRBD1 as D (5 bases). Trimming removed 1 base at V and 3 bases at J, with 16 bases between. The CDR3 spans 16 residues. Per the germline V gene, CDR1 is KGHSH and CDR2 is LQKENI. This CDR3 is CASSPLSLQGFYEQYF. The CDR3 region has the DNA TGTGCCAGCTCACCACTTTCTCTCCAGGGATTCTACGAGCAGTACTTC.

The chain joins TRBV19 to TRBJ1-3, with D possibly TRBD1 on 5 matching bases. The V gene's germline CDR1 is LNHDA and CDR2 SQIVND (reference sequence). CDR3 size: 15 residues. Trimming removed 0 bases from V and 2 bases from J, with 8 bases in between. The CDR3 here is CASSIDDRTGNTIYF. Written as DNA, the CDR3 is TGTGCCAGTAGTATAGATGACAGAACTGGAAACACCATATATTTT.

The rearrangement uses TRBV4-3 and TRBJ2-5, with D hard to call. Germline CDR1 and CDR2: LGHNA and YSLEER. CDR3 length equals 13 residues. Between the trimmed V and J ends, which lost 1 base and 5 bases, there was a span of 8 bases. The CDR3 is CASSQGVLETQYF. As DNA, the CDR3 is TGCGCCAGCAGCCAAGGTGTTCTGGAGACCCAGTACTTC.

This chain uses TRBV18 with TRBJ2-5; D is unclear. This CDR3 spans 14 amino acids. Germline loops: CDR1 KGHSH, CDR2 LQKENI. V was cut by 0 bases and J by 1 base, with 6 bases left in between. The CDR3 coding sequence is TGTGCCAGCTCACCACCTACAGCCCAAGAGACCCAGTACTTC. Protein: CASSPPTAQETQYF. Complete variable domain (other parts from reference TRBV18 and TRBJ2-5): NAGVMQNPRHLVRRRGQEARLRCSPMKGHSHVYWYRQLPEEGLKFMVYLQKENIIDESGMPKERFSAEFPKEGPSILRIQQVVRGDSAAYFCASSPPTAQETQYFGPGTRLLVL.

This rearrangement joins TRBV19 to TRBJ2-3; D gene ambiguous. The length of the CDR3 is 11 residues. V lost 10 bases and J lost 5, with 10 bases in between. CDR1 and CDR2 (germline): LNHDA, SQIVND (reference sequence). The CDR3 sequence is CAIVIGDTQYF. The CDR3 region has the DNA TGTGCCATCGTCATTGGAGATACGCAGTATTTT.

This rearrangement joins TRBV3-1 (or the pseudogene TRBV3-2) to TRBJ2-3; D unresolved. Germline-derived CDR1 and CDR2 are LGHDT and YNNKEL (reference sequence). Deletions cut 2 bases from V and 3 bases from J, with 6 bases between. This CDR3 region has 13 residues. The CDR3 DNA reads TGTGCCAGCAGCCAAAAAGGGACAGATACGCAGTATTTT. Protein: CASSQKGTDTQYF.

J is TRBJ2-4 and V is TRBV6-5; no reliable D call. The CDR3 is 16 residues long. Germline V lookup: CDR1 MNHEY, CDR2 SVGAGI. The V gene lost 2 bases and the J gene lost 6 bases, with 17 bases spanning the gap. This CDR3 is CASSYVASGRANIQYF. CDR3 DNA: TGTGCCAGCAGTTACGTAGCTTCAGGACGCGCAAACATTCAGTACTTC.

The V and J genes are TRBV7-2 and TRBJ2-6; perhaps TRBD2 as D (5 bases). V was shortened by 1 base and J by 1 base, with 14 bases between the two germline ends. Germline V gene data show CDR1 as SGHTA and CDR2 as FQGNSA. This CDR3 is built from 18 residues. CDR3 loop: CASSLDPGRVSGANVLTF. CDR3 bases: TGTGCCAGCAGCTTAGATCCGGGAAGGGTGTCTGGGGCCAACGTCCTGACTTTC.

This chain links TRBV30 with TRBJ1-6; D is perhaps TRBD1 (5 bases). Germline CDR1 and CDR2: GTSNPN and SVGIG (reference sequence). The ends were cut back, 3 bases at V and 7 bases at J, with 19 bases in the middle. CDR3 size: 16 residues. The CDR3 here is CAWRTQGGVRNSPLHF. As DNA, the CDR3 is TGTGCCTGGAGGACCCAGGGTGGGGTGAGGAATTCACCCCTCCACTTT.

The rearrangement uses TRBV12-5 and TRBJ2-5; 9 bases agree with TRBD2. CDR3 length equals 16 residues. The ends lost 0 bases at V and 4 bases at J; junction bases unmatched: 6. CDR1 LGHNT and CDR2 FRNRAP come from the germline V gene. CDR3 DNA: TGTGCTAGTGGTTTGGTGGTAGCGGGAGAGGGAGAGACCCAGTACTTC. Encoded protein: CASGLVVAGEGETQYF. The full variable domain, rest sourced from reference TRBV12-5 and TRBJ2-5, is DARVTQTPRHKVTEMGQEVTMRCQPILGHNTVFWYRQTMMQGLELLAYFRNRAPLDDSGMPKDRFSAEMPDATLATLKIQPSEPRDSAVYFCASGLVVAGEGETQYFGPGTRLLVL.

V and J are TRBV28 and TRBJ2-3; no definite D call. V was shortened by 3 bases and J by 0 bases, with 7 bases between the two germline ends. The CDR3 contains 14 residues. Germline V gives CDR1 MDHEN, CDR2 SYDVKM. The CDR3 DNA reads TGTGCCAGCAGTTTTTCAGCAAGCACAGATACGCAGTATTTT. Translating it yields CASSFSASTDTQYF.

This clone was seen a handful of times. This sequence joins TRBV7-3 and TRBJ2-7; 9 bases map to TRBD2. The CDR3 length is 14 residues. J gave up 7 bases and V 5 bases, and 9 bases lay outside the gene matches. The germline CDR1 and CDR2 sequences are SGHTA and FQGTGA. The CDR3 nucleotides read TGTGCCAGCAGCCTAATAGCGGGAGTGGGTGAGCAGTACTTC. This sequence encodes CASSLIAGVGEQYF.

The gene calls are TRBV20-1 and TRBJ2-5, with a possible D match to TRBD2 (6 bases). The CDR3 is 14 amino acids. CDR1 and CDR2 from the germline V gene are DFQATT and SNEGSKA (reference sequence). V was clipped by 3 bases and J by 2 bases, with 13 bases between them. CDR3 region: CSASLTSNQETQYF. In DNA form, the CDR3 reads TGCAGTGCTAGTTTGACTAGTAATCAAGAGACCCAGTACTTC.

The V and J genes are TRBV6-2 or TRBV6-3 and TRBJ2-7; no definite D call. This CDR3 contains 13 residues. Germline V gene sequence: CDR1 MNHEY, CDR2 SVGEGT. V was clipped by 2 bases and J by 4 bases, with 9 bases between them. In nucleotides, the CDR3 is TGTGCCAGCAGTTACAGGGCGGCTTACGAGCAGTACTTC. Amino acids: CASSYRAAYEQYF.

This clone was found once. The chain employs TRBV28 and TRBJ2-1; the match to TRBD2 covers 9 bases. After removal of 7 bases from V and 1 base from J, the junction contained 14 bases not matched to a gene. Germline lookup yields CDR1 MDHEN and CDR2 SYDVKM. The CDR3 is made up of 18 amino acids. CDR3 in amino acids: CASTGTSSPRTSYNEQFF. DNA of the CDR3: TGTGCCAGCACCGGGACTAGCTCCCCCCGGACGTCCTACAATGAGCAGTTCTTC.

V gene TRBV19 combines with J gene TRBJ2-7; 10 nucleotides match TRBD2. The CDR3 loop spans 15 amino acids. Per germline, CDR1 LNHDA and CDR2 SQIVND (reference sequence). Unmatched junction bases numbered 8, after V lost 5 bases and J lost 4 bases. This chain's CDR3 is CASSGIAGGRYEQYF. The DNA of the CDR3 is TGTGCCAGTAGTGGAATAGCGGGAGGAAGGTACGAGCAGTACTTC.

In its sample, this clone was seen once. The V call is TRBV5-1, the J call TRBJ2-5; D uncertain. Deletions cut 0 bases from V and 4 bases from J, with 16 bases between. Germline CDR1 SGHRS, CDR2 YFSETQ. The CDR3 is 16 amino acids. CDR3 nucleotides: TGCGCCAGCAGCTTGGCCGGTAGTGGTGCGCGAGAGACCCAGTACTTC. Translation gives CASSLAGSGARETQYF.

This clone appeared once. The V gene is TRBV19, the J gene TRBJ2-7, with D perhaps TRBD1 (6 bases). V lost 3 bases and J lost 3, with 18 bases in between. The CDR3 extends over 16 amino acids. From germline, CDR1 is LNHDA and CDR2 SQIVND (reference sequence). The CDR3 here is CASSISGTRPDYEQYF. The CDR3 DNA follows: TGTGCCAGTAGTATCTCTGGGACAAGACCTGACTACGAGCAGTACTTC.

This clone appeared once. This chain links TRBV7-6 with TRBJ2-1, with TRBD2 matching over 13 bases. V shed 4 bases and J 9 bases; nucleotides not matched to a gene: 9. Germline values: CDR1 SGHVS, CDR2 FNYEAQ. The CDR3 spans 16 residues. The CDR3: CASSSRTSGSLSEQFF. In nucleotides, the CDR3 is TGTGCCAGCAGCTCTAGGACTAGCGGGAGTTTGAGTGAGCAGTTCTTC.

The V and J genes are TRBV28 and TRBJ2-3, with 8 bases identical to TRBD1. Germline trimming cut 4 bases from V and 4 bases from J; bases unmatched to any gene: 7. This CDR3 spans 15 amino acids. From germline, CDR1 is MDHEN and CDR2 SYDVKM. CDR3 sequence: CASSSPGQGADTQYF. The CDR3 region has the DNA TGTGCCAGCAGTTCCCCCGGACAGGGAGCAGATACGCAGTATTTT.

This rearrangement joins TRBV18 to TRBJ2-3; 10 bases map to TRBD2. Germline V gene sequence: CDR1 KGHSH, CDR2 LQKENI. This CDR3 contains 15 residues. J lost 5 bases, V lost 0 bases, and 2 bases had no gene match. This CDR3 reads CASSPPGLAVDTQYF. CDR3 nucleotide sequence: TGTGCCAGCTCACCACCTGGACTAGCGGTAGATACGCAGTATTTT.

The sample holds a few counts of this clone. V usage is TRBV2 and J usage is TRBJ1-1; 8 nucleotides line up with TRBD1. The germline V gene has CDR1 SNHLY and CDR2 FYNNEI. J lost 4 bases, V lost 4 bases, and 5 bases had no gene match. The CDR3 covers 14 residues. CDR3 coding DNA: TGTGCCAGCAGTGCCCGACAGGGGAGCACTGAAGCTTTCTTT. It translates to CASSARQGSTEAFF.

The chain joins TRBV9 to TRBJ1-4; D remains unclear. From germline, CDR1 is SGDLS and CDR2 YYNGEE. Trimming removed 1 base at V and 5 bases at J, with 6 bases between. The CDR3 runs 13 residues. The CDR3 nucleotides read TGTGCCAGCAGCGTATACGGGAATGAAAAACTGTTTTTT. Residues: CASSVYGNEKLFF.